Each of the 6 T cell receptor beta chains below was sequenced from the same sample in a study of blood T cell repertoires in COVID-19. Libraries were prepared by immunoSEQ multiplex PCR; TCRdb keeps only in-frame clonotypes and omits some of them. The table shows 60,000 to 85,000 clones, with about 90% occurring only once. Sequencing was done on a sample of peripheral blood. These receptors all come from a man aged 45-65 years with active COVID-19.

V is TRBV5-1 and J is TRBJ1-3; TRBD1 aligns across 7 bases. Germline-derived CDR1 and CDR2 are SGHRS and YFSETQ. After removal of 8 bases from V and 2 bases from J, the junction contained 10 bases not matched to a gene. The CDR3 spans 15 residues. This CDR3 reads CASQYDRATGNTIYF. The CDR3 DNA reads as TGCGCCAGTCAGTATGACAGGGCTACTGGAAACACCATATATTTT.

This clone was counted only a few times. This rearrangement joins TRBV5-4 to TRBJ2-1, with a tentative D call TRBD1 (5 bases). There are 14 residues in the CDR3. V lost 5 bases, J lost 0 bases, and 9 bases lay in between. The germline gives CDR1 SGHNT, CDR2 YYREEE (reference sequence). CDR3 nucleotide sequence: TGTGCCAGCAGTCGACAGAGCTCCTACAATGAGCAGTTCTTC. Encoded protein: CASSRQSSYNEQFF.

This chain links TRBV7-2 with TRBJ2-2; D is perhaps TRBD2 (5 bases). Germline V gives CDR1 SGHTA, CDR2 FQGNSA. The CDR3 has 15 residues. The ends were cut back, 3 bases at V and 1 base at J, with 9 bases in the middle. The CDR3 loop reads CASSFTGMNTGELFF. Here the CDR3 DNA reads TGTGCCAGCAGCTTTACCGGGATGAACACCGGGGAGCTGTTTTTT.

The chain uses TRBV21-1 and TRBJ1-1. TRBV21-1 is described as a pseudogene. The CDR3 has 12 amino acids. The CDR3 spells CASSKDGGEAFF. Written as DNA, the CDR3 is TGTGCCAGCAGCAAGGACGGAGGTGAAGCTTTCTTT.

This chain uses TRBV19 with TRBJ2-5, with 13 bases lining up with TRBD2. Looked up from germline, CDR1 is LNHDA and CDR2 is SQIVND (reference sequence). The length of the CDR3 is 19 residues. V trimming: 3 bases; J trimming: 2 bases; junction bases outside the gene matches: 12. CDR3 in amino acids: CASSMRLAGGPRSQETQYF. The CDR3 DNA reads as TGTGCCAGTAGTATGCGACTAGCGGGGGGCCCGAGGAGTCAAGAGACCCAGTACTTC.

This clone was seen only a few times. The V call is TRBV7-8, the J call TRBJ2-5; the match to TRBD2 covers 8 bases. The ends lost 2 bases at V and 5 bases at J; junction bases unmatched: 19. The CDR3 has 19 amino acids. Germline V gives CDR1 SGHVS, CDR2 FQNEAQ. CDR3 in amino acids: CASSLRRWRGAYNGETQYF. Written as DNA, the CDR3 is TGTGCCAGCAGCTTACGACGGTGGCGGGGGGCCTACAATGGGGAGACCCAGTACTTC.